The 19 T cell receptor beta chains presented below share a single source sample, sequenced in a study of shared clonotypes between healthy human individuals. Here immunoSEQ multiplex PCR was the method, and the copy in TCRdb shows in-frame clones only, minus some. Of fewer than 700,000 clones detected, around 81% appear once; the ten largest clones hold 12%. The sample consisted of PBMCs. The receptors were gathered from a woman in her thirties or forties in good health. Some clones in this sample may be carry-over from other donors' samples.

This chain links TRBV15 with TRBJ2-7, with 8 bases identical to TRBD2. The CDR3 loop spans 13 amino acids. Germline loops: CDR1 LNHNV, CDR2 YYDKDF (reference sequence). V was clipped by 6 bases and J by 3 bases; unmatched bases: 4. CDR3 nucleotides: TGTGCCACCAGGGCCACTAGCGGCTACGAGCAGTACTTC. Translation gives CATRATSGYEQYF.

The rearrangement links TRBV15 to TRBJ1-5; 7 nucleotides align to TRBD1. This CDR3 contains 17 residues. Germline assignment: CDR1 LNHNV and CDR2 YYDKDF (reference sequence). Unmatched junction bases numbered 5, after V lost 0 bases and J lost 0 bases. In DNA, the CDR3 is TGTGCCACCAGCAGAGATGAGGGACAGTTTAGCAATCAGCCCCAGCATTTT. This gives the protein CATSRDEGQFSNQPQHF.

As for this clone: Just one base apart from a much larger clone, this may be a read error. V and J are TRBV6-1 and TRBJ2-5, with D hard to call. This CDR3 is 11 amino acids long. Germline V lookup: CDR1 MNHNS, CDR2 SASEGT. This chain's CDR3 is CANSEGTTKYF. The CDR3 region has the DNA TGTGCCAACAGTGAAGGCACTACCAAATACTTC.

This clone was observed once. V and J are TRBV4-3 and TRBJ2-1; TRBD2 agrees at 10 bases. Per germline, CDR1 LGHNA and CDR2 YSLEER. Germline trimming cut 3 bases from V and 1 base from J; bases unmatched to any gene: 6. This CDR3 comprises 17 residues. The CDR3 region is CASSQPPGLASYNEQFF. The CDR3 nucleotides read TGCGCCAGCAGCCAGCCACCGGGACTAGCGTCCTACAATGAGCAGTTCTTC.

J is TRBJ1-5 and V is TRBV19; D is unclear. The V end lost 3 bases, the J end lost 5 bases, and 14 bases lay between the germline ends. The CDR3 covers 15 residues. The germline V gene encodes CDR1 LNHDA and CDR2 SQIVND (reference sequence). Here the CDR3 reads CASSMEATGDQPQHF. CDR3 nucleotides: TGTGCCAGTAGTATGGAGGCCACCGGAGATCAGCCCCAGCATTTT.

This clone was counted between two and nine times. The chain couples TRBV29-1 to TRBJ2-2; D unresolved. CDR3 length: 13 amino acids. Germline V lookup: CDR1 SQVTM, CDR2 ANQGSEA. V lost 0 bases and J 6 bases, leaving 8 bases between the germline ends. Here the CDR3 DNA reads TGCAGCGTTGAAGAACTCGTCTCCGGGGAGCTGTTTTTT. Translating it yields CSVEELVSGELFF.

The rearrangement links TRBV18 to TRBJ2-7; TRBD2 aligns across 9 bases. V lost 0 bases and J lost 4; bases outside the gene matches: 10. There are 17 residues in the CDR3. Per germline, CDR1 KGHSH and CDR2 LQKENI. Here the CDR3 reads CASSPPSGGRAEYEQYF. CDR3 coding DNA: TGTGCCAGCTCACCACCTTCTGGCGGGAGGGCCGAATACGAGCAGTACTTC.

This clone has a single count. The chain links TRBV6-1 to TRBJ2-7; tentative D call: TRBD2 (6 bases). The germline V gene has CDR1 MNHNS and CDR2 SASEGT. V was pared by 4 bases and J by 4 bases, with 17 bases between. The CDR3 loop spans 15 amino acids. The CDR3 spells CASSADMAGRYEQYF. The CDR3, as DNA: TGTGCCAGCAGTGCCGATATGGCGGGAAGGTACGAGCAGTACTTC.

The chain joins TRBV14 to TRBJ2-3, with 8 bases fitting TRBD2. Per germline, CDR1 SGHDN and CDR2 FVKESK. CDR3 size: 15 residues. With 0 bases clipped from V and 2 bases from J, the junction kept 1 base outside the gene matches. The CDR3 loop reads CASSQELADTDTQYF. CDR3 nucleotide sequence: TGTGCCAGCAGCCAAGAACTAGCGGACACAGATACGCAGTATTTT. The whole variable domain, remainder taken from reference TRBV14 and TRBJ2-3, is EAGVTQFPSHSVIEKGQTVTLRCDPISGHDNLYWYRRVMGKEIKFLLHFVKESKQDESGMPNNRFLAERTGGTYSTLKVQPAELEDSGVYFCASSQELADTDTQYFGPGTRLTVL.

About this clone itself: The sample contains more than one DNA sequence encoding this CDR3. This chain connects TRBV7-9 to TRBJ2-7; tentatively, D is TRBD1 (5 bases). Germline V gene data show CDR1 as SEHNR and CDR2 as FQNEAQ (reference sequence). V dropped 1 base and J dropped 1 base, with 8 bases sitting between them. The CDR3 is 14 residues long. The CDR3 nucleotides read TGTGCCAGCAGCTTAGTGGGGCAGTCCTACGAGCAGTACTTC. It yields the protein CASSLVGQSYEQYF.

The gene calls are TRBV18 and TRBJ2-5; 9 nucleotides agree with TRBD2. The junction had 4 bases not matched to a gene; V was cut back by 3 bases and J by 5 bases. Germline values: CDR1 KGHSH, CDR2 LQKENI. The CDR3 runs to 14 residues. The CDR3 sequence: CASSPRSGSETQYF. CDR3 nucleotide sequence: TGTGCCAGCTCACCCCGTAGCGGGAGTGAGACCCAGTACTTC.

The CDR3 bases are TGTGCCAGCACGTCCCCGGCCGCTACTGAAGCTTTCTTT. This codes for CASTSPAATEAFF. The genes are TRBV28 and TRBJ1-1; D remains ambiguous. The CDR3 covers 13 residues. Trimming took off 7 bases at V and 5 bases at J, with 14 bases between the two ends. CDR1 and CDR2 from the germline V gene are MDHEN and SYDVKM.

CDR3 bases: TGTGCCAGTAGTATAGTCAGGGTAAAGGGCAAAAACATTCAGTACTTC. Translated: CASSIVRVKGKNIQYF. The chain combines TRBV19 with TRBJ2-4; a possible D gene is TRBD1 (5 bases). V was shortened by 1 base and J by 3 bases, with 13 bases between the two germline ends. There are 16 residues in the CDR3. Germline V gene data show CDR1 as LNHDA and CDR2 as SQIVND (reference sequence).

In nucleotides, the CDR3 is TGTGCCAGCAGCTTAGGGTCTAGCGGTTACACAGATACGCAGTATTTT. Translation gives CASSLGSSGYTDTQYF. The chain combines TRBV13 with TRBJ2-3; 7 nucleotides match TRBD2. This CDR3 is built from 16 residues. V dropped 0 bases and J dropped 2; count of bases not matched to a gene: 5. Germline-derived CDR1 and CDR2 are PRHDT and FYEKMQ (reference sequence).

The V gene is TRBV9, the J gene TRBJ1-2; 8 bases fit TRBD1. Losses at the gene ends were 0 bases for V and 5 bases for J; bases not matched to a gene: 6. The CDR3 length is 15 residues. Germline CDR1 is SGDLS and CDR2 is YYNGEE. CDR3 protein: CASSVGGQGPYGYTF. Here the CDR3 DNA reads TGTGCCAGCAGCGTAGGAGGACAGGGCCCTTATGGCTACACCTTC.

This clone was observed once. V is TRBV7-2 and J is TRBJ2-4; D is ambiguous. This CDR3 region has 15 residues. CDR1 SGHTA and CDR2 FQGNSA come from the germline V gene. Trimming took off 5 bases at V and 6 bases at J, with 17 bases between the two ends. The chain's CDR3 is CASSPYRTLTNIQYF. CDR3 nucleotides: TGTGCCAGCAGCCCCTACCGGACCTTAACAAACATTCAGTACTTC.

The CDR3 nucleotides read TGTGCCAGCAGAATGGGACAGTCCCCTAATCAGCCCCAGCATTTT. This gives the protein CASRMGQSPNQPQHF. This sequence joins TRBV6-1 and TRBJ1-5, with 7 bases lining up with TRBD1. The CDR3 extends over 15 amino acids. The germline V gene encodes CDR1 MNHNS and CDR2 SASEGT. Trimming took 6 bases from V and 4 from J; bases not matched to a gene: 9.

This rearrangement joins TRBV29-1 to TRBJ2-1, with D unclear. V lost 3 bases and J lost 2, with 11 bases in between. The CDR3 is 14 amino acids. CDR1 is SQVTM and CDR2 is ANQGSEA in the germline V gene. CDR3 sequence: CSVDRPRAYNEQFF. DNA of the CDR3: TGCAGCGTTGACCGGCCTAGGGCCTACAATGAGCAGTTCTTC.

About this clone: Other DNA sequences from this sample encode an identical CDR3 as well. The chain combines TRBV7-2 with TRBJ1-1, with D hard to call. The length of the CDR3 is 14 residues. The germline V and J ends were trimmed by 0 bases and 1 base, with 6 bases remaining between them. Per germline, CDR1 SGHTA and CDR2 FQGNSA. This chain's CDR3 is CASSLAAGNTEAFF. DNA of the CDR3: TGTGCCAGCAGCTTAGCGGCGGGGAACACTGAAGCTTTCTTT.